This T cell receptor (beta chain) came from a study of radiotherapy plus CTLA-4 blockade in lung cancer. The wider study: Patients showed objective responses in 15% to 20% of cases and disease control in roughly 31%. Study findings and constraints: Interferon-beta and early blood T cell clone dynamics reportedly predicted response best.

Ipilimumab CTLA-4 blockade and focal radiation were given to patients with chemo-refractory metastatic non-small-cell lung cancer. The CDR3 loop spans 16 amino acids. CDR1 is SGHRS and CDR2 is YFSETQ in the germline V gene. The V and J ends lost 0 bases and 5 bases, in that order; junction bases with no gene match: 8. On this clone: Its cognate antigen is unknown.

Sequenced by immunoSEQ multiplex PCR; TCRdb stores in-frame clones only, minus some. The table shows 100,000 to 150,000 clones, with approximately 80% occurring only once. The specimen comprised peripheral blood, sampled from a patient treated with radiotherapy plus ipilimumab. The chain carries TRBV5-1 and TRBJ2-1; 7 bases align to TRBD2. This TCR derives from a human donor with non-small cell lung cancer who had a partial response to radiotherapy plus ipilimumab. CDR3 amino acids: CASSLGRAGEDNEQFF. The CDR3 nucleotides are TGCGCCAGCAGCTTGGGACGGGCGGGAGAGGACAATGAGCAGTTCTTC. Complete variable domain (other parts from reference TRBV5-1 and TRBJ2-1): KAGVTQTPRYLIKTRGQQVTLSCSPISGHRSVSWYQQTPGQGLQFLFEYFSETQRNKGNFPGRFSGRQFSNSRSEMNVSTLELGDSALYLCASSLGRAGEDNEQFFGPGTRLTVL.